Presented here are 7 T cell receptor beta chains from one specimen sequenced in a study of radiotherapy plus CTLA-4 blockade in lung cancer. The table came from immunoSEQ multiplex PCR; TCRdb's copy has only in-frame clones and leaves some out. The table lists some 71,000 clones, 76% of them singletons. The source was peripheral blood, collected from a patient treated with radiotherapy plus ipilimumab. Every receptor here comes from a human donor with non-small cell lung cancer whose response to radiotherapy plus ipilimumab could not be evaluated. Some clones in this sample may be carry-over from other donors' samples.

The chain uses TRBV28 and TRBJ2-1; 8 positions agree with TRBD2. V lost 4 bases, J lost 9 bases, and 8 bases stayed unmatched. The germline gives CDR1 MDHEN, CDR2 SYDVKM. CDR3 size: 14 residues. The CDR3 region has the DNA TGTGCCAGCAGTTATACGGGGGGGCATAGTGAGCAGTTCTTC. Translating it yields CASSYTGGHSEQFF.

The chain links TRBV15 to TRBJ2-3; 9 positions agree with TRBD2. Germline-derived CDR1 and CDR2 are LNHNV and YYDKDF (reference sequence). The trim removed 1 base at V and 2 bases at J, leaving 4 bases unmatched. The CDR3 totals 16 residues. The CDR3 reads CATSRGAGGPTDTQYF. CDR3 nucleotide sequence: TGTGCCACCAGCAGAGGTGCGGGGGGGCCCACAGATACGCAGTATTTT.

The gene calls are TRBV10-2 and TRBJ2-5; D uncertain. The V end was cut by 0 bases, the J end by 2 bases, with 10 bases between. Germline assignment: CDR1 WSHSY and CDR2 SAAADI. This CDR3 has 15 amino acids. The CDR3 DNA is TGCGCCAGCAGTGAGTCGCGGCTAATTCAAGAGACCCAGTACTTC. This codes for CASSESRLIQETQYF.

The J gene is TRBJ2-7, the V gene TRBV5-1; TRBD1 might be the D (6 bases). V was trimmed by 0 bases and J by 3 bases, leaving 13 bases between them. CDR3 length equals 15 residues. Germline CDR1 SGHRS, CDR2 YFSETQ. CDR3 in DNA: TGCGCCAGCAGCTTGGCACTGGGGGCGGGCTACGAGCAGTACTTC. It encodes CASSLALGAGYEQYF.

The rearrangement joins TRBV7-8 to TRBJ2-1, with 10 bases aligning to TRBD2. Trimming at V came to 5 bases and at J to 3 bases, leaving 7 bases not matched to a gene. Germline CDR1 is SGHVS and CDR2 is FQNEAQ. This CDR3 has 16 amino acids. The CDR3 region is CASSIPSGGVYNEQFF. The CDR3 DNA is TGTGCCAGCAGCATCCCTAGCGGGGGAGTCTACAATGAGCAGTTCTTC.

The chain uses TRBV9 and TRBJ1-6, with a possible D match to TRBD1 (5 bases). Germline V gives CDR1 SGDLS, CDR2 YYNGEE. V was cut by 2 bases and J by 1 base, with 7 bases left in between. The CDR3 spans 15 residues. In DNA form, the CDR3 reads TGTGCCAGCAGCGTTGGACAATCCTATAATTCACCCCTCCACTTT. Translated, it gives CASSVGQSYNSPLHF. Drawing the rest from reference TRBV9 and TRBJ1-6, the complete variable domain is DSGVTQTPKHLITATGQRVTLRCSPRSGDLSVYWYQQSLDQGLQFLIQYYNGEERAKGNILERFSAQQFPDLHSELNLSSLELGDSALYFCASSVGQSYNSPLHFGNGTRLTVT.

Only a few counts were recorded for this clone. The chain carries TRBV28 and TRBJ2-5, with 9 bases lining up with TRBD1. The CDR3 sequence is 14 residues long. V was clipped by 5 bases and J by 4 bases; unmatched bases: 5. Germline CDR1 is MDHEN and CDR2 is SYDVKM. This CDR3 reads CASSPTGGVETQYF. DNA for the CDR3: TGTGCCAGCAGTCCTACAGGGGGCGTAGAGACCCAGTACTTC. Full variable domain (remainder filled in from reference TRBV28 and TRBJ2-5): DVKVTQSSRYLVKRTGEKVFLECVQDMDHENMFWYRQDPGLGLRLIYFSYDVKMKEKGDIPEGYSVSREKKERFSLILESASTNQTSMYLCASSPTGGVETQYFGPGTRLLVL.